Shown below are 28 T cell receptor beta chains from a single sample sequenced in a study of human T cells and chemical hapten exposure. Within the library, unique molecular identifiers were attached to each individual cDNA molecule. TCRdb used MiXCR to reprocess the reads, holding one entry per CDR3 protein. The data contain around 120,000 distinct CDR3 sequences, 8.5% to 9% of them seen just once; the ten biggest clones take up 1.1% to 1.5%. Researchers extracted total RNA from unfractionated whole blood. The sequenced material came from whole blood. These receptors came from a human donor in good health. Some clones in this sample may be carry-over from other donors' samples.

This clonotype was counted a few times. The chain recombines TRBV11-2 with TRBJ2-3; 10 nucleotides agree with TRBD2. V lost 5 bases to trimming and J lost 0 bases; unmatched junction nucleotides: 5. The V gene's germline CDR1 is SGHAT and CDR2 FQNNGV. The CDR3 length is 16 residues. DNA for the CDR3: TGTGCCAGCAGCCTCGAAGCGGGGGGGAGCACAGATACGCAGTATTTT. This gives the protein CASSLEAGGSTDTQYF.

This clonotype was seen only a few times. The rearrangement uses TRBV6-1 and TRBJ2-1; 10 nucleotides match TRBD2. The CDR3 totals 15 residues. CDR1 and CDR2 from the germline V gene are MNHNS and SASEGT. V shed 5 bases, J shed 6 bases, and the junction held 7 bases outside the gene matches. The CDR3 here is CASSILAGEGNEQFF. DNA for the CDR3: TGTGCCAGCAGTATCCTAGCGGGAGAAGGCAATGAGCAGTTCTTC.

In this sample, this clonotype turned up many times. The rearrangement joins TRBV6-1 to TRBJ1-1, with a tentative D call TRBD1 (6 bases). CDR1 and CDR2 from the germline V gene are MNHNS and SASEGT. The CDR3 covers 11 residues. V was shortened by 3 bases and J by 11 bases, with 10 bases between the two germline ends. The CDR3 DNA sequence: TGTGCCAGCAGTGACTCCGACAGGGCTTTCTTT. Its protein product is CASSDSDRAFF.

V gene TRBV5-4 combines with J gene TRBJ2-1, with D perhaps given as TRBD1 or TRBD2 (5 bases each). The germline V gene encodes CDR1 SGHNT and CDR2 YYREEE (reference sequence). The CDR3 is made up of 20 amino acids. Trimming left V 6 bases short and J 3 bases short, with 31 bases between. The DNA of the CDR3 is TGTGCCAGCACTTCACTCAAAGGGACGAGCGACCCCCCGGGCTACAATGAGCAGTTCTTC. Translating gives CASTSLKGTSDPPGYNEQFF. Based on the CDR3 plus reference TRBV5-4 and TRBJ2-1, the full variable domain is ETGVTQSPTHLIKTRGQQVTLRCSSQSGHNTVSWYQQALGQGPQFIFQYYREEENGRGNFPPRFSGLQFPNYSSELNVNALELDDSALYLCASTSLKGTSDPPGYNEQFFGPGTRLTVL.

This clonotype has more than one count but fewer than ten. The chain couples TRBV20-1 to TRBJ1-6; 7 nucleotides line up with TRBD1. There are 13 residues in the CDR3. The V and J ends lost 4 bases and 7 bases, in that order; junction bases with no gene match: 4. The germline gives CDR1 DFQATT, CDR2 SNEGSKA (reference sequence). The CDR3 nucleotides read TGCAGTGCTAAAGACAGGGAGAATTCACCCCTCCACTTT. Translating it yields CSAKDRENSPLHF.

This clonotype was counted many times. The chain is built from TRBV4-3 and TRBJ1-4; D ambiguous. This CDR3 spans 14 amino acids. V was trimmed by 4 bases and J by 8 bases, leaving 14 bases between them. Germline assignment: CDR1 LGHNA and CDR2 YSLEER. CDR3 amino acids: CASSRTSTREKLFF. CDR3 DNA sequence: TGCGCCAGCAGCCGCACGTCCACCCGGGAAAAACTGTTTTTT.

This clonotype was observed many times. J is TRBJ1-4 and V is TRBV20-1; D may be TRBD1 (6 bases). The germline V gene encodes CDR1 DFQATT and CDR2 SNEGSKA (reference sequence). V dropped 5 bases and J dropped 10 bases, with 8 bases sitting between them. CDR3 size: 10 residues. The CDR3 nucleotides read TGCAGTGCTGGGGGCCGAAAACTGTTTTTT. Amino acids: CSAGGRKLFF.

V gene TRBV7-8 combines with J gene TRBJ2-1; TRBD1 is a possible D gene (5 bases). The ends were cut back, 3 bases at V and 4 bases at J, with 16 bases in the middle. Per germline, CDR1 SGHVS and CDR2 FQNEAQ. The CDR3 sequence is 16 residues long. CDR3 in amino acids: CASSLQGGAPYNEQFF. CDR3 DNA: TGTGCCAGCAGCTTGCAGGGCGGCGCACCTTACAATGAGCAGTTCTTC.

The chain employs TRBV7-9 and TRBJ2-7; 7 bases match TRBD1. Germline values: CDR1 SEHNR, CDR2 FQNEAQ (reference sequence). The CDR3 covers 14 residues. Germline trimming cut 5 bases from V and 7 bases from J; bases unmatched to any gene: 11. The CDR3: CASSPPYGQAEQYF. The CDR3 coding sequence is TGTGCCAGCAGCCCACCTTACGGACAGGCGGAGCAGTACTTC.

About this clonotype: A much larger clone lies one base from this, so it may be a read error. The rearrangement uses TRBV2 and TRBJ1-1; D not certain. The CDR3 has 13 amino acids. Germline values: CDR1 SNHLY, CDR2 FYNNEI. The CDR3 spells CSSSEDSHTEAFF. The CDR3 bases are TGTTCCAGCAGTGAAGACTCCCACACTGAAGCTTTCTTT.

This clonotype was counted at least ten times. The CDR3 DNA is TGCGCCAGCAGTGAGTCACAGGGGACCCAGGGTGAGCAGTTCTTC. Residues: CASSESQGTQGEQFF. The rearrangement uses TRBV10-2 and TRBJ2-1, with 7 bases lining up with TRBD1. The trim removed 0 bases at V and 9 bases at J, leaving 8 bases unmatched. From germline, CDR1 is WSHSY and CDR2 SAAADI. CDR3 size: 15 residues.

The sample holds many counts of this clonotype. This sequence joins TRBV9 and TRBJ2-3, with 12 bases aligning to TRBD2. The germline V gene encodes CDR1 SGDLS and CDR2 YYNGEE. V gave up 2 bases and J gave up 6 bases; unmatched junction bases: 16. There are 19 residues in the CDR3. DNA for the CDR3: TGTGCCAGCAGCGTGGAAATCGGGGCTAGCGGGGGGGCCGTGGATACGCAGTATTTT. As protein: CASSVEIGASGGAVDTQYF.

This clonotype showed up just a few times. The gene calls are TRBV14 and TRBJ1-1, with D possibly matching TRBD1 (6 bases). The CDR3 loop spans 14 amino acids. Trimming left V 1 base short and J 4 bases short, with 10 bases between. Germline values: CDR1 SGHDN, CDR2 FVKESK. This CDR3 reads CASSQGVGGTEAFF. The CDR3 region has the DNA TGTGCCAGCAGCCAAGGGGTAGGGGGCACTGAAGCTTTCTTT. The full variable domain, completed using reference TRBV14 and TRBJ1-1, is EAGVTQFPSHSVIEKGQTVTLRCDPISGHDNLYWYRRVMGKEIKFLLHFVKESKQDESGMPNNRFLAERTGGTYSTLKVQPAELEDSGVYFCASSQGVGGTEAFFGQGTRLTVV.

This clonotype was counted between two and nine times. This chain links TRBV7-2 with TRBJ2-5; 9 positions match TRBD1. This CDR3 contains 16 residues. Germline CDR1 and CDR2: SGHTA and FQGNSA. Trimming removed 1 base from V and 5 bases from J; junction bases left unmatched: 8. The CDR3 DNA is TGTGCCAGCAGCTTAGGGCCACAGGGGGCAGGCGAGACCCAGTACTTC. It yields the protein CASSLGPQGAGETQYF. The whole variable domain, remainder taken from reference TRBV7-2 and TRBJ2-5, is GAGVSQSPSNKVTEKGKDVELRCDPISGHTALYWYRQSLGQGLEFLIYFQGNSAPDKSGLPSDRFSAERTGGSVSTLTIQRTQQEDSAVYLCASSLGPQGAGETQYFGPGTRLLVL.

This clonotype was recorded many times. The V and J genes are TRBV7-9 and TRBJ1-1; a possible D gene is TRBD1 (6 bases). With 5 bases removed from V and 0 bases from J, the gap between germline ends came to 22 bases. The germline gives CDR1 SEHNR, CDR2 FQNEAQ (reference sequence). The CDR3 is made up of 18 amino acids. The CDR3 region is CASSPEMPFGQLNTEAFF. CDR3 sequence (DNA): TGTGCCAGCAGCCCCGAGATGCCCTTCGGACAGCTGAACACTGAAGCTTTCTTT.

J is TRBJ2-5 and V is TRBV10-3; 11 nucleotides line up with TRBD1. The CDR3 covers 14 residues. Germline trimming cut 5 bases from V and 5 bases from J; bases unmatched to any gene: 4. The germline gives CDR1 ENHRY, CDR2 SYGVKD. Here the CDR3 reads CAISRTGGGETQYF. In DNA, the CDR3 is TGTGCCATCAGTCGGACAGGGGGCGGGGAGACCCAGTACTTC.

The J gene is TRBJ2-3, the V gene TRBV16, with 8 bases fitting TRBD1. The CDR3 runs to 20 residues. Looked up from germline, CDR1 is KGHSY and CDR2 is FQNENV. With 4 bases clipped from V and 5 bases from J, the junction kept 23 bases outside the gene matches. CDR3 loop: CASSLPGQDKSRILIDTQYF. CDR3 in DNA: TGTGCCAGCAGCCTTCCGGGACAGGACAAATCCCGTATCTTGATAGATACGCAGTATTTT.

A few counts support this clonotype. The chain is built from TRBV4-2 and TRBJ1-2, with TRBD1 matching 7 bases. V was clipped by 2 bases and J by 4 bases; unmatched bases: 7. CDR1 and CDR2 (germline): LGHNA, YNFKEQ. The CDR3 runs 15 residues. CDR3 bases: TGTGCCAGCAGCCAACAGCCGGGACAGAGCTATGGCTACACCTTC. It is translated as CASSQQPGQSYGYTF.

This clonotype was seen a handful of times. The chain recombines TRBV14 with TRBJ2-3; no definite D call. Germline CDR1 reads SGHDN; CDR2 reads FVKESK. Deletions cut 4 bases from V and 6 bases from J, with 8 bases between. There are 12 residues in the CDR3. The chain's CDR3 is CASSLTVDTQYF. CDR3 sequence (DNA): TGTGCCAGCAGCCTTACAGTTGATACGCAGTATTTT.

This clonotype came up a few times. This chain uses TRBV5-1 with TRBJ2-7; D assignment may be TRBD1 or TRBD2 (5 bases each). Trimming pared 2 bases from V and 1 base from J, leaving 19 bases between. Germline V gene data show CDR1 as SGHRS and CDR2 as YFSETQ. The CDR3 sequence is 17 residues long. As DNA, the CDR3 is TGCGCCAGCAGCTTAAAGCTCCGGGACCGTAGATCCTACGAGCAGTACTTC. It encodes CASSLKLRDRRSYEQYF. Filled out from reference TRBV5-1 and TRBJ2-7, the complete variable domain reads KAGVTQTPRYLIKTRGQQVTLSCSPISGHRSVSWYQQTPGQGLQFLFEYFSETQRNKGNFPGRFSGRQFSNSRSEMNVSTLELGDSALYLCASSLKLRDRRSYEQYFGPGTRLTVT.

This clonotype was picked up many times. This chain connects TRBV27 to TRBJ2-4; TRBD1 matches 8 bases. This CDR3 contains 15 residues. Per germline, CDR1 MNHEY and CDR2 SMNVEV (reference sequence). J was trimmed by 2 bases and V by 6 bases; bases with no gene match: 6. DNA for the CDR3: TGTGCCAGCAGCCGCGACAGGGGAACCAAAAACATTCAGTACTTC. Residues: CASSRDRGTKNIQYF.

On this clonotype: A much larger clone sits a single nucleotide away, making a read error possible. The chain links TRBV6-5 to TRBJ2-7; 9 bases line up with TRBD1. Germline V lookup: CDR1 MNHEY, CDR2 SVGAGI. This CDR3 spans 16 amino acids. CDR3 coding DNA: TGTGCCGGCAGTTACTCCGCGACAGGGGGATCCTACGAGCAGTACTTC. It yields the protein CAGSYSATGGSYEQYF.

As regards this clonotype: One end of the junction does not line up with germline, which may come from a read error. V gene TRBV7-2 combines with J gene TRBJ2-7; 7 bases match TRBD1. This CDR3 comprises 17 residues. Germline assignment: CDR1 SGHTA and CDR2 FQGNSA. Here the CDR3 reads CAGSLGKPGQSSYEQYF. CDR3 coding DNA: TGTGCCGGCAGCTTAGGAAAACCGGGACAGAGTTCCTACGAGCAGTACTTC. Combining the CDR3 with reference TRBV7-2 and TRBJ2-7 gives the whole variable domain GAGVSQSPSNKVTEKGKDVELRCDPISGHTALYWYRQSLGQGLEFLIYFQGNSAPDKSGLPSDRFSAERTGGSVSTLTIQRTQQEDSAVYLCAGSLGKPGQSSYEQYFGPGTRLTVT.

In its sample, this clonotype was seen many times. The chain employs TRBV5-1 and TRBJ1-1; TRBD1 matches at 9 bases. Germline assignment: CDR1 SGHRS and CDR2 YFSETQ. The V and J ends lost 4 bases and 0 bases, in that order; junction bases with no gene match: 4. There are 15 residues in the CDR3. CDR3 amino acids: CASSPDRGMNTEAFF. The DNA for the CDR3 is TGCGCCAGCAGCCCGGACAGGGGTATGAACACTGAAGCTTTCTTT.

In nucleotides, the CDR3 is TGCGCCAGCAGCCCGGGACTAGACTACAATGAGCAGTTCTTC. Translating it yields CASSPGLDYNEQFF. The chain employs TRBV4-1 and TRBJ2-1; 8 nucleotides match TRBD2. The CDR3 covers 14 residues. V shed 4 bases and J 3 bases; nucleotides not matched to a gene: 2. Germline CDR1 MGHRA, CDR2 YSYEKL.

This clonotype came up many times. This rearrangement joins TRBV14 to TRBJ2-6; possibly TRBD1 for D (6 bases). Germline values: CDR1 SGHDN, CDR2 FVKESK. V lost 6 bases, J lost 0 bases, and 18 bases lay in between. The CDR3 totals 18 residues. The chain's CDR3 is CASSSLPGQASGANVLTF. As DNA, the CDR3 is TGTGCCAGCAGTTCTCTTCCGGGACAAGCCTCTGGGGCCAACGTCCTGACTTTC.

The chain combines TRBV7-2 with TRBJ2-1; D gene uncertain. This CDR3 has 15 residues. V was clipped by 7 bases and J by 0 bases, with 13 bases between them. Germline CDR1 SGHTA, CDR2 FQGNSA. Written as DNA, the CDR3 is TGTGCCAGCACTGAAGACGGAAGCTCCTACAATGAGCAGTTCTTC. Protein: CASTEDGSSYNEQFF.

J is TRBJ1-2 and V is TRBV7-6; no clear D. Germline V gives CDR1 SGHVS, CDR2 FNYEAQ. V gave up 1 base and J gave up 7 bases, with 19 bases separating them. The CDR3 contains 16 residues. This chain's CDR3 is CASSLEEAAESCGYTF. CDR3 bases: TGTGCCAGCAGCTTAGAAGAAGCGGCTGAGTCATGTGGCTACACCTTC.